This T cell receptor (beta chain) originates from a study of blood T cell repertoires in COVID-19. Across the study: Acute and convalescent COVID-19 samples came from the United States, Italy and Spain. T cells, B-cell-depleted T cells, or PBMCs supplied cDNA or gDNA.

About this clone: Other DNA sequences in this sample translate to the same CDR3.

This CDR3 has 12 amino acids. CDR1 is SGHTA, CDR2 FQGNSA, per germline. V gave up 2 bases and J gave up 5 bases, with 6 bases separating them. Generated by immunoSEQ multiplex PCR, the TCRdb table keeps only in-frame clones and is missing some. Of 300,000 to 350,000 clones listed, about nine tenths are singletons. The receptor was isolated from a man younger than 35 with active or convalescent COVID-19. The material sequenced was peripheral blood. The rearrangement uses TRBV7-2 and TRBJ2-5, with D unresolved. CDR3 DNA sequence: TGTGCCAGCAGCTTACTGCGGGAGACCCAGTACTTC. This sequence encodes CASSLLRETQYF.